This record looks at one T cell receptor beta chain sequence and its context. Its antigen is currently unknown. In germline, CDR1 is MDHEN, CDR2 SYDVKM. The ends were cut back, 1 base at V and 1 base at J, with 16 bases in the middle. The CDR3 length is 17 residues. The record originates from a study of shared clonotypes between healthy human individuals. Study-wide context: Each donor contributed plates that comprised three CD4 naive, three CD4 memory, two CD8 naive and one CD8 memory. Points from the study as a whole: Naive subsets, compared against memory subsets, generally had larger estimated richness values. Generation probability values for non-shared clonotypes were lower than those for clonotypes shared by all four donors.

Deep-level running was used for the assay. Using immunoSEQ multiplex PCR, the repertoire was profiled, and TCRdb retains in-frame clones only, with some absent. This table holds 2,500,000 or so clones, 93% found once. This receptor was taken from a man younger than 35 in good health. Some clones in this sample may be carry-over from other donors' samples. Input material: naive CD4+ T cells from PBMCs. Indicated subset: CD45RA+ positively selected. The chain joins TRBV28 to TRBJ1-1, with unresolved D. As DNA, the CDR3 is TGTGCCAGCAGTTTATATCTGCTTTTTTTTGGGAACACTGAAGCTTTCTTT. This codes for CASSLYLLFFGNTEAFF.